These 29 T cell receptor beta chains were all obtained from the same sample, sequenced in a study of low-dose radiotherapy and immunotherapy resistance in tumors. The time point here: before trial treatment. TRAV- and TRBV-specific primers primed first-strand cDNA, covering alpha and beta chains. TCRs underwent approximately 20 PCR cycles of amplification with a constant-region primer and V-primer adapter. Each CDR3 protein is one row after TCRdb ran MiXCR on the reads. The sample has tens of thousands of distinct CDR3 sequences; just under 9.5% are singletons. Specimen: PBMCs, collected before treatment. The source is a male donor with prostate cancer.

This clonotype appeared many times. The CDR3 region is CASSSGGAGQPQHF. The CDR3 nucleotides are TGTGCCAGCAGTTCAGGGGGCGCGGGGCAGCCCCAGCATTTT. The V and J genes are TRBV6-2 or TRBV6-3 and TRBJ1-5, with 8 bases that match TRBD1. This CDR3 has 14 amino acids. Per the germline V gene, CDR1 is MNHEY and CDR2 is SVGEGT. The V segment lost 4 bases and the J segment 7 bases; nucleotides outside the gene matches: 6.

This clonotype was detected many times. The chain is built from TRBV28 and TRBJ1-4; D unresolved. This CDR3 region has 15 residues. V lost 2 bases to trimming and J lost 1 base, with 8 bases between them. Looked up from germline, CDR1 is MDHEN and CDR2 is SYDVKM. The CDR3 loop reads CASSLHGLTNEKLFF. DNA of the CDR3: TGTGCCAGCAGTTTACACGGGCTAACTAATGAAAAACTGTTTTTT. Together with reference TRBV28 and TRBJ1-4, the CDR3 gives the full variable domain: DVKVTQSSRYLVKRTGEKVFLECVQDMDHENMFWYRQDPGLGLRLIYFSYDVKMKEKGDIPEGYSVSREKKERFSLILESASTNQTSMYLCASSLHGLTNEKLFFGSGTQLSVL.

The chain combines TRBV5-1 with TRBJ1-2; 8 nucleotides agree with TRBD1. The CDR3 spans 13 residues. Looked up from germline, CDR1 is SGHRS and CDR2 is YFSETQ. V shed 2 bases, J shed 8 bases, and the junction held 5 bases outside the gene matches. The CDR3 DNA is TGCGCCAGCAGCTTACAGGGGGGGTACGGCTACACCTTC. Translation gives CASSLQGGYGYTF.

This clonotype occurred many times. This chain connects TRBV7-2 to TRBJ2-7; 10 bases fit TRBD1. V lost 5 bases, J lost 2 bases, and 3 bases stayed unmatched. Germline CDR1 reads SGHTA; CDR2 reads FQGNSA. The CDR3 length is 14 residues. Here the CDR3 reads CASSQDRGTYEQYF. The CDR3 DNA is TGTGCCAGCAGCCAGGACAGGGGGACCTACGAGCAGTACTTC.

This clonotype was seen at least ten times. The chain couples TRBV5-1 to TRBJ2-7; maybe TRBD1 (6 bases). V was shortened by 1 base and J by 4 bases, with 9 bases between the two germline ends. Germline V CDR1 and CDR2: SGHRS, YFSETQ. This CDR3 is built from 13 residues. CDR3 protein: CASSLNQGYEQYF. DNA of the CDR3: TGCGCCAGCAGCTTGAATCAGGGGTACGAGCAGTACTTC. The complete variable domain, with remaining parts taken from reference TRBV5-1 and TRBJ2-7, reads KAGVTQTPRYLIKTRGQQVTLSCSPISGHRSVSWYQQTPGQGLQFLFEYFSETQRNKGNFPGRFSGRQFSNSRSEMNVSTLELGDSALYLCASSLNQGYEQYFGPGTRLTVT.

This clonotype was seen many times. J is TRBJ2-7 and V is TRBV18, with D perhaps matching TRBD1 or TRBD2 (5 bases each). Trimming removed 2 bases from V and 12 bases from J, with 14 bases in between. This CDR3 has 12 amino acids. Germline V CDR1 and CDR2: KGHSH, LQKENI. The CDR3 reads CASSPRDGVPYF. As DNA, the CDR3 is TGTGCCAGCTCACCAAGGGACGGAGTCCCGTACTTC.

On this clonotype: The junction does not match germline at one end; this may be a read error. V gene TRBV6-2 or TRBV6-3 combines with J gene TRBJ1-2; TRBD1 matches at 10 bases. The CDR3 length is 16 residues. The germline gives CDR1 MNHEY, CDR2 SVGEGT. The CDR3 DNA reads as TGTGTCAGCAGTGAAGGGTATCCGGGACAGGGGTCTGGCTACACCTTC. This gives the protein CVSSEGYPGQGSGYTF.

This chain connects TRBV19 to TRBJ2-1; TRBD2 matches 9 bases. Trimming took 6 bases from V and 6 from J; bases not matched to a gene: 6. The CDR3 has 14 residues. CDR1 is LNHDA and CDR2 is SQIVND in the germline V gene (reference sequence). The CDR3 DNA is TGTGCCAGTAGCCTTGGGACTAGCTTCAATGAGCAGTTCTTC. It encodes CASSLGTSFNEQFF. Based on the CDR3 plus reference TRBV19 and TRBJ2-1, the full variable domain is DGGITQSPKYLFRKEGQNVTLSCEQNLNHDAMYWYRQDPGQGLRLIYYSQIVNDFQKGDIAEGYSVSREKKESFPLTVTSAQKNPTAFYLCASSLGTSFNEQFFGPGTRLTVL.

This clonotype came up many times. The chain links TRBV6-2 or TRBV6-3 to TRBJ2-1; possibly TRBD1 for D (7 bases). CDR3 length: 16 amino acids. Germline loops: CDR1 MNHEY, CDR2 SVGEGT. V lost 5 bases, J lost 7 bases, and 21 bases lay in between. This chain's CDR3 is CASSHHQGGVSNEQFF. The CDR3 DNA reads as TGTGCCAGCAGTCACCACCAGGGGGGAGTGAGTAATGAGCAGTTCTTC.

This clonotype was counted between two and nine times. The gene calls are TRBV6-4 and TRBJ2-1, with 9 bases aligning to TRBD1. The CDR3 has 15 residues. Unmatched junction bases numbered 5, after V lost 1 base and J lost 7 bases. Germline loops: CDR1 MRHNA, CDR2 SNTAGT. The CDR3 region is CASSDWDRDRNEQFF. DNA for the CDR3: TGTGCCAGCAGTGACTGGGACAGGGATAGGAATGAGCAGTTCTTC.

The chain links TRBV20-1 to TRBJ2-7; a weak D match, TRBD2 (5 bases). Deletions cut 6 bases from V and 7 bases from J, with 10 bases between. Germline CDR1 is DFQATT and CDR2 is SNEGSKA (reference sequence). CDR3 length: 10 residues. As DNA, the CDR3 is TGCAGTGCCGGGCCGGGGGAGCAGTACTTC. Translated, it gives CSAGPGEQYF.

This clonotype came up many times. The chain couples TRBV7-2 to TRBJ1-2, with 9 bases lining up with TRBD1. V trimming: 4 bases; J trimming: 4 bases; junction bases outside the gene matches: 4. The CDR3 sequence is 14 residues long. CDR1 is SGHTA, CDR2 FQGNSA, per germline. The CDR3 spells CASSSGQGSYGYTF. CDR3 nucleotides: TGTGCCAGCAGCTCCGGACAGGGGAGCTATGGCTACACCTTC. The full variable domain, completed using reference TRBV7-2 and TRBJ1-2, is GAGVSQSPSNKVTEKGKDVELRCDPISGHTALYWYRQSLGQGLEFLIYFQGNSAPDKSGLPSDRFSAERTGGSVSTLTIQRTQQEDSAVYLCASSSGQGSYGYTFGSGTRLTVV.

This clonotype showed up many times. J is TRBJ2-7 and V is TRBV29-1, with 8 bases fitting TRBD2. Germline CDR1 is SQVTM and CDR2 is ANQGSEA. The trim removed 1 base at V and 2 bases at J, leaving 1 base unmatched. This CDR3 spans 13 amino acids. The DNA for the CDR3 is TGCAGCGTTGAAGGTAGCGGGACCTACGAGCAGTACTTC. As protein: CSVEGSGTYEQYF.

This clonotype was observed many times. This CDR3 is CASSSLRPSSGNTIYF. Here the CDR3 DNA reads TGTGCCAGCAGCTCCCTTCGGCCGTCCTCTGGAAACACCATATATTTT. The gene calls are TRBV6-2 or TRBV6-3 and TRBJ1-3; unclear D gene. This CDR3 is 16 amino acids long. V lost 6 bases and J lost 0, with 15 bases in between. Germline lookup yields CDR1 MNHEY and CDR2 SVGEGT.

The chain employs TRBV3-1 and TRBJ1-5; D is uncertain. Trimming removed 3 bases from V and 7 bases from J, with 7 bases in between. From germline, CDR1 is LGHDT and CDR2 YNNKEL (reference sequence). The CDR3 is 12 amino acids. The CDR3 spells CASSHGGQPQHF. The CDR3, as DNA: TGTGCCAGCAGCCATGGTGGACAGCCCCAGCATTTT.

This clonotype was seen a few times. The gene calls are TRBV28 and TRBJ2-7; the D gene is possibly TRBD2 (7 bases). This CDR3 region has 11 residues. Germline values: CDR1 MDHEN, CDR2 SYDVKM. V shed 11 bases and J shed 2 bases, with 10 bases lying between them. CDR3 DNA sequence: TGTGCCGGGGGGGGGCCCTACGAGCAGTACTTC. The encoded protein is CAGGGPYEQYF.

This clonotype occurred many times. The gene calls are TRBV9 and TRBJ1-2; a weak D match, TRBD1 (6 bases). This CDR3 is 13 amino acids long. The germline V gene has CDR1 SGDLS and CDR2 YYNGEE. Trimming left V 6 bases short and J 0 bases short, with 9 bases between. The CDR3 bases are TGTGCCAGCATGGGGGACACTAACTATGGCTACACCTTC. Its protein product is CASMGDTNYGYTF.

In its sample, this clonotype was seen many times. V and J are TRBV4-1 and TRBJ2-6; D not resolved. This CDR3 is 15 amino acids long. CDR1 MGHRA and CDR2 YSYEKL come from the germline V gene. The ends were cut back, 4 bases at V and 0 bases at J, with 7 bases in the middle. CDR3 sequence: CASSRDSSGANVLTF. The CDR3 DNA sequence: TGCGCCAGCAGCCGAGATAGCTCTGGGGCCAACGTCCTGACTTTC.

This clonotype was seen many times. This sequence joins TRBV6-2 or TRBV6-3 and TRBJ2-7, with 10 nucleotides matching TRBD2. The germline gives CDR1 MNHEY, CDR2 SVGEGT. After removal of 7 bases from V and 5 bases from J, the junction contained 17 bases not matched to a gene. This CDR3 contains 17 residues. CDR3 residues: CASNKGTLAGAINEQYF. The CDR3 DNA follows: TGTGCCAGCAATAAGGGGACGCTAGCGGGAGCAATTAACGAGCAGTACTTC.

This clonotype was observed many times. This CDR3 is CASRTGEASGIIQYF. CDR3 in DNA: TGTGCCAGCAGAACCGGAGAGGCTAGCGGTATCATTCAGTACTTC. The chain joins TRBV28 to TRBJ2-4; 7 bases line up with TRBD2. Germline values: CDR1 MDHEN, CDR2 SYDVKM. The CDR3 contains 15 residues. Trimming took 6 bases from V and 9 from J; bases not matched to a gene: 14.

This clonotype has ten or more counts. The chain recombines TRBV29-1 with TRBJ2-3; D is uncertain. Germline lookup yields CDR1 SQVTM and CDR2 ANQGSEA. The CDR3 length is 13 residues. Trimming shortened V by 4 bases and J by 3 bases, and 11 bases separated the two germline ends. This CDR3 is CSVAFAGTDTQYF. The CDR3 nucleotides are TGCAGCGTTGCGTTTGCAGGAACAGATACGCAGTATTTT.

This clonotype was observed at least ten times. CDR3 bases: TGTGCCAGCAGTAACGGACAGGGCATCCTCTACAATGAGCAGTTCTTC. Translating gives CASSNGQGILYNEQFF. The chain joins TRBV6-2 or TRBV6-3 to TRBJ2-1, with 8 bases fitting TRBD1. Germline assignment: CDR1 MNHEY and CDR2 SVGEGT. The V segment lost 5 bases and the J segment 3 bases; nucleotides outside the gene matches: 9. The CDR3 length is 16 residues.

Ten or more counts support this clonotype. V is TRBV28 and J is TRBJ2-3; TRBD1 agrees at 9 bases. The germline V gene encodes CDR1 MDHEN and CDR2 SYDVKM. V was pared by 4 bases and J by 9 bases, with 8 bases of the junction left unmatched. The CDR3 contains 14 residues. The CDR3 nucleotides are TGTGCCAGCAGTTGGGGACAGGGCCTTTCCACGCAGTATTTT. The encoded protein is CASSWGQGLSTQYF.

This clonotype was recorded a few times. The rearrangement links TRBV3-1 to TRBJ1-6; 9 bases align to TRBD1. The CDR3 contains 14 residues. V shed 3 bases and J 10 bases; nucleotides not matched to a gene: 4. Looked up from germline, CDR1 is LGHDT and CDR2 is YNNKEL (reference sequence). CDR3 residues: CASSQTGGVSPLHF. The CDR3 nucleotides read TGTGCCAGCAGCCAGACAGGGGGGGTCTCACCCCTCCACTTT.

This clonotype has a count of ten or more. The CDR3: CASSASVNTEAFF. The CDR3 DNA reads TGCGCCAGCAGCGCCTCGGTGAACACTGAAGCTTTCTTT. The rearrangement uses TRBV5-1 and TRBJ1-1; no firm D call. The germline gives CDR1 SGHRS, CDR2 YFSETQ. V was shortened by 4 bases and J by 0 bases, with 7 bases between the two germline ends. This CDR3 comprises 13 residues.

This clonotype was counted ten times or more. The V call is TRBV5-1, the J call TRBJ1-3; 8 nucleotides agree with TRBD1. The CDR3 length is 16 residues. Looked up from germline, CDR1 is SGHRS and CDR2 is YFSETQ. Germline trimming cut 4 bases from V and 0 bases from J; bases unmatched to any gene: 6. CDR3 DNA: TGCGCCAGCAGCGTGACAGGGGTAATCTCTGGAAACACCATATATTTT. This encodes CASSVTGVISGNTIYF.

This clonotype was observed a few times. The V and J genes are TRBV19 and TRBJ1-1; no firm D call. V was pared by 3 bases and J by 0 bases, with 8 bases between. Germline CDR1 reads LNHDA; CDR2 reads SQIVND (reference sequence). The CDR3 runs to 14 residues. CDR3 nucleotides: TGTGCCAGTAGTATTTCTGGGGTGAACACTGAAGCTTTCTTT. It specifies CASSISGVNTEAFF.

This clonotype occurred many times. The chain uses TRBV11-2 and TRBJ2-6; D unresolved. The CDR3 has 17 residues. Germline V gene lookup returns CDR1 SGHAT and CDR2 FQNNGV. The V end lost 5 bases, the J end lost 0 bases, and 14 bases lay between the germline ends. CDR3 region: CASSRVATGSGANVLTF. Written as DNA, the CDR3 is TGTGCCAGCAGCCGAGTTGCAACTGGCTCTGGGGCCAACGTCCTGACTTTC. Looking up the rest from reference TRBV11-2 and TRBJ2-6 gives the full variable domain: EAGVAQSPRYKIIEKRQSVAFWCNPISGHATLYWYQQILGQGPKLLIQFQNNGVVDDSQLPKDRFSAERLKGVDSTLKIQPAKLEDSAVYLCASSRVATGSGANVLTFGAGSRLTVL.

Remarks on this clonotype: Germline is not matched at one junction end, which may reflect a read error. This rearrangement joins TRBV7-7 to TRBJ2-3; weak D call: TRBD2 (5 bases). Germline V gene sequence: CDR1 SSHAT, CDR2 FNYEAQ (reference sequence). The CDR3 runs 16 residues. The DNA for the CDR3 is TGTGCCAGCAGTTCCTATGCACTAGAGAGCACAGATACGAAGTATTTT. Protein product: CASSSYALESTDTKYF.